The 20 T cell receptor beta chains presented below share a single source sample, sequenced in a study of PD-1 blockade in classical Hodgkin lymphoma. As to time point: cycle 4 day 1 (C4D1), after 6 weeks of nivolumab. Every patient had relapsed following autologous stem cell transplantation, and cohorts differed in brentuximab vedotin exposure. Libraries were prepared by immunoSEQ multiplex PCR; TCRdb keeps only in-frame clonotypes and omits some of them. The table has approximately 65,000 clones, just over 90% seen once. Here the sequenced sample was peripheral blood mononuclear cells (PBMCs), taken before the fourth cycle of nivolumab. The receptors derive from a human donor with classical Hodgkin lymphoma.

The chain joins TRBV29-1 to TRBJ2-3; no clear D gene. CDR1 and CDR2 from the germline V gene are SQVTM and ANQGSEA. V lost 3 bases and J 0 bases, leaving 10 bases between the germline ends. The CDR3 has 14 residues. CDR3 sequence: CSVEPPTSTDTQYF. The CDR3 region has the DNA TGCAGCGTTGAGCCACCTACTAGCACAGATACGCAGTATTTT.

V is TRBV5-4 and J is TRBJ2-5; 7 positions match TRBD2. The CDR3 contains 15 residues. The V gene's germline CDR1 is SGHNT and CDR2 YYREEE (reference sequence). J gave up 4 bases and V 4 bases, and 10 bases lay outside the gene matches. Here the CDR3 reads CASSVAAGAGETQYF. The CDR3 DNA sequence: TGTGCCAGCAGCGTGGCGGCGGGAGCAGGAGAGACCCAGTACTTC.

V gene TRBV19 combines with J gene TRBJ1-1; 10 nucleotides line up with TRBD1. This CDR3 region has 18 residues. CDR1 is LNHDA and CDR2 is SQIVND in the germline V gene (reference sequence). V shed 2 bases and J 1 base; nucleotides not matched to a gene: 10. Here the CDR3 DNA reads TGTGCCAGTAGTATATGGGCCTACGGGACAGGGGAGAACACTGAAGCTTTCTTT. It specifies CASSIWAYGTGENTEAFF.

The chain recombines TRBV18 with TRBJ2-4; 8 nucleotides line up with TRBD1. With V trimmed by 4 bases and J by 0 bases, 8 bases remained unmatched. Germline-derived CDR1 and CDR2 are KGHSH and LQKENI. The CDR3 extends over 17 amino acids. The CDR3 DNA reads as TGTGCCAGCTCACATTCCGGGACAGGAGGAGCCAAAAACATTCAGTACTTC. It yields the protein CASSHSGTGGAKNIQYF.

The chain couples TRBV29-1 to TRBJ2-1, with unresolved D. Trimming left V 7 bases short and J 4 bases short, with 17 bases between. The CDR3 extends over 14 amino acids. Germline V gene lookup returns CDR1 SQVTM and CDR2 ANQGSEA. The CDR3 DNA follows: TGCAGCGCTGGGATCCGACCACAATACAATGAGCAGTTCTTC. This gives the protein CSAGIRPQYNEQFF.

The chain is built from TRBV28 and TRBJ2-5, with 13 bases lining up with TRBD2. Per the germline V gene, CDR1 is MDHEN and CDR2 is SYDVKM. The CDR3 extends over 16 amino acids. V lost 3 bases, J lost 5 bases, and 6 bases stayed unmatched. The CDR3 region is CASSLRLAGGFETQYF. CDR3 bases: TGTGCCAGCAGTTTGCGACTAGCGGGGGGCTTCGAGACCCAGTACTTC.

This clone appeared a few times. The chain joins TRBV2 to TRBJ1-6; the D gene is possibly TRBD1 (6 bases). CDR3 length: 13 amino acids. Germline V gene sequence: CDR1 SNHLY, CDR2 FYNNEI. Deletions cut 7 bases from V and 11 bases from J, with 15 bases between. CDR3 in DNA: TGTGCCAGCAAAGACAGGTCGTTTACACCCCTCCACTTT. This translates into CASKDRSFTPLHF.

The CDR3, as DNA: TGCAGCGTTGAAGATATGGACAGGGTAACTGAAGCTTTCTTT. It yields the protein CSVEDMDRVTEAFF. This chain uses TRBV29-1 with TRBJ1-1, with TRBD1 identical over 8 bases. The CDR3 loop spans 14 amino acids. In germline, CDR1 is SQVTM, CDR2 ANQGSEA. The ends lost 0 bases at V and 5 bases at J; junction bases unmatched: 5.

V gene TRBV2 combines with J gene TRBJ2-4; 7 bases fit TRBD2. This CDR3 contains 15 residues. V lost 6 bases, J lost 0 bases, and 5 bases stayed unmatched. Germline V gives CDR1 SNHLY, CDR2 FYNNEI. The CDR3 DNA follows: TGTGCCAGCAGGGGAGCGGGGTTAGCCAAAAACATTCAGTACTTC. Its translation: CASRGAGLAKNIQYF.

This clone was seen a single time. The chain couples TRBV7-9 to TRBJ2-2; tentatively, D is TRBD1 (7 bases). Germline values: CDR1 SEHNR, CDR2 FQNEAQ (reference sequence). The V and J ends lost 4 bases and 0 bases respectively, with 18 bases between them. This CDR3 contains 18 residues. DNA for the CDR3: TGTGCCAGCAGCTCGAACGCGGGGACAGACGCGAACACCGGGGAGCTGTTTTTT. Protein: CASSSNAGTDANTGELFF.

CDR3 sequence: CASSPSPDTQYF. The DNA of the CDR3 is TGTGCCAGCAGTCCATCTCCAGATACGCAGTATTTT. V usage is TRBV7-2 and J usage is TRBJ2-3; the D is unclear. In germline, CDR1 is SGHTA, CDR2 FQGNSA. CDR3 size: 12 residues. Trimming removed 6 bases from V and 4 bases from J, with 8 bases in between.

This chain links TRBV4-1 with TRBJ1-2, with 8 positions matching TRBD1. CDR1 MGHRA and CDR2 YSYEKL come from the germline V gene. The CDR3 covers 18 residues. Trimming took 1 base from V and 5 from J; bases not matched to a gene: 15. The CDR3 DNA follows: TGCGCCAGCAGCCAAGGAGCTTCGCAGGGGGCGCTTGGTTATGGCTACACCTTC. It specifies CASSQGASQGALGYGYTF.

This chain connects TRBV18 to TRBJ1-2, with TRBD1 matching 7 bases. Germline CDR1 KGHSH, CDR2 LQKENI. CDR3 size: 13 residues. J lost 3 bases, V lost 3 bases, and 1 base had no gene match. DNA of the CDR3: TGTGCCAGCTCACCCGGGACAGACTATGGCTACACCTTC. It yields the protein CASSPGTDYGYTF.

This chain connects TRBV6-7 to TRBJ1-5, with 8 bases identical to TRBD1. TRBV6-7 is assigned to the ORF class and has an uncertain function. The CDR3 totals 14 residues. Trimming took 2 bases from V and 4 from J; bases not matched to a gene: 1. For the CDR3, the DNA is TGTGCCAGCAGTTACCAGGGGGCGAATCAGCCCCAGCATTTT. Translated, it gives CASSYQGANQPQHF.

This chain links TRBV7-6 with TRBJ2-1; 9 bases line up with TRBD2. Germline CDR1 and CDR2: SGHVS and FNYEAQ. V was pared by 3 bases and J by 2 bases, with 2 bases of the junction left unmatched. The CDR3 contains 15 residues. The CDR3 bases are TGTGCCAGCAGCTTGGTAGCGGGAGCCTACAATGAGCAGTTCTTC. Its translation: CASSLVAGAYNEQFF. Variable domain in full (rest from reference TRBV7-6 and TRBJ2-1): GAGVSQSPRYKVTKRGQDVALRCDPISGHVSLYWYRQALGQGPEFLTYFNYEAQQDKSGLPNDRFSAERPEGSISTLTIQRTEQRDSAMYRCASSLVAGAYNEQFFGPGTRLTVL.

V is TRBV2 and J is TRBJ2-1; tentatively, D is TRBD1 or TRBD2 (5 bases each). V dropped 5 bases and J dropped 8 bases, with 16 bases sitting between them. The CDR3 covers 14 residues. In germline, CDR1 is SNHLY, CDR2 FYNNEI. The CDR3 region has the DNA TGTGCCAGCAGTCCCTCGAGGGGTATCCATGAGCAGTTCTTC. This codes for CASSPSRGIHEQFF. The full variable domain, its missing parts supplied by reference TRBV2 and TRBJ2-1, is EPEVTQTPSHQVTQMGQEVILRCVPISNHLYFYWYRQILGQKVEFLVSFYNNEISEKSEIFDDQFSVERPDGSNFTLKIRSTKLEDSAMYFCASSPSRGIHEQFFGPGTRLTVL.

This rearrangement joins TRBV5-1 to TRBJ2-1, with D unresolved. This CDR3 contains 15 residues. Germline loops: CDR1 SGHRS, CDR2 YFSETQ. With 7 bases removed from V and 2 bases from J, the gap between germline ends came to 16 bases. The CDR3: CASFDPGFPYNEQFF. The CDR3 DNA reads TGCGCCAGCTTTGATCCTGGATTTCCCTACAATGAGCAGTTCTTC.

This sequence joins TRBV7-2 and TRBJ2-1; 7 bases line up with TRBD2. V shed 5 bases and J 1 base; nucleotides not matched to a gene: 8. This CDR3 is 16 amino acids long. Looked up from germline, CDR1 is SGHTA and CDR2 is FQGNSA. The CDR3 is CASSLTPGLSYNEQFF. DNA of the CDR3: TGTGCCAGCAGCCTGACTCCGGGACTATCCTACAATGAGCAGTTCTTC.

Only one count was recorded for this clone. V and J are TRBV5-6 and TRBJ2-7; TRBD1 matches 9 bases. This CDR3 is built from 14 residues. In germline, CDR1 is SGHDT, CDR2 YYEEEE. The junction had 2 bases not matched to a gene; V was cut back by 1 base and J by 3 bases. In nucleotides, the CDR3 is TGTGCCAGCAGCTTGCCGGGACAGGGCTACGAGCAGTACTTC. This codes for CASSLPGQGYEQYF.

The chain recombines TRBV10-3 with TRBJ1-5, with D possibly matching TRBD1 (5 bases). Trimming removed 0 bases at V and 4 bases at J, with 13 bases between. Germline lookup yields CDR1 ENHRY and CDR2 SYGVKD. The CDR3 spans 16 residues. The CDR3 protein is CAISESTRQGNQPQHF. In DNA form, the CDR3 reads TGTGCCATCAGTGAGTCGACACGCCAGGGTAATCAGCCCCAGCATTTT.